A single sample gave rise to the 17 T cell receptor beta chains below, sequenced in a study of T cell responses to AZD1222 COVID-19 vaccine. Sequencing was performed with immunoSEQ multiplex PCR; in TCRdb, only in-frame clones are kept and a portion is missing. Here the sample spans about 180,000 clones, 88% being singletons. This material consisted of peripheral blood, taken 28 days after the second AZD1222 dose. These TCRs come from an adult who received the AZD1222 COVID-19 vaccine.

This chain joins TRBV3-1 (or the pseudogene TRBV3-2) and TRBJ2-7; the D is unclear. Germline V CDR1 and CDR2: LGHDT, YNNKEL (reference sequence). Trimming left V 6 bases short and J 4 bases short, with 7 bases between. The CDR3 is 11 residues long. The CDR3 nucleotides read TGTGCCAGCAGGGGTAATTACGAGCAGTACTTC. It specifies CASRGNYEQYF.

This chain uses TRBV19 with TRBJ1-1; D is uncertain. V was clipped by 4 bases and J by 6 bases, with 18 bases between them. This CDR3 region has 15 residues. Germline V gives CDR1 LNHDA, CDR2 SQIVND (reference sequence). Here the CDR3 reads CASSTGSPLSPEAFF. Here the CDR3 DNA reads TGTGCCAGTAGTACCGGGTCGCCCCTATCCCCTGAAGCTTTCTTT.

The rearrangement uses TRBV27 and TRBJ1-5; TRBD1 matches at 7 bases. Germline CDR1 is MNHEY and CDR2 is SMNVEV (reference sequence). The V and J ends lost 5 bases and 0 bases, in that order; junction bases with no gene match: 4. The CDR3 is made up of 15 amino acids. CDR3 nucleotides: TGTGCCAGCAGTCCCCGGACAGGTAGCAATCAGCCCCAGCATTTT. Protein product: CASSPRTGSNQPQHF.

The rearrangement uses TRBV11-2 and TRBJ2-7; D is unclear. Per germline, CDR1 SGHAT and CDR2 FQNNGV. This CDR3 is built from 14 residues. V gave up 2 bases and J gave up 2 bases, with 10 bases separating them. In DNA form, the CDR3 reads TGTGCCAGCAGCTTACAGGTGTTTCCCTACGAGCAGTACTTC. Translating gives CASSLQVFPYEQYF.

The chain is built from TRBV4-3 and TRBJ2-2, with 9 bases identical to TRBD1. The V gene end was trimmed by 0 bases and the J gene end by 3 bases; junction bases not matched to a gene: 2. This CDR3 comprises 16 residues. The germline gives CDR1 LGHNA, CDR2 YSLEER. As DNA, the CDR3 is TGCGCCAGCAGCCAAGATCGGACAGGGGACACCGGGGAGCTGTTTTTT. This translates into CASSQDRTGDTGELFF.

The rearrangement links TRBV6-4 to TRBJ1-1; a weak D match, TRBD1 (5 bases). Germline V gives CDR1 MRHNA, CDR2 SNTAGT. The V end was cut by 3 bases, the J end by 1 base, with 6 bases between. This CDR3 region has 13 residues. CDR3 loop: CASSEDKNTEAFF. For the CDR3, the DNA is TGTGCCAGCAGTGAGGACAAGAACACTGAAGCTTTCTTT.

This chain joins TRBV6-5 and TRBJ2-1; TRBD1 matches 8 bases. CDR3 size: 14 residues. Trimming at V came to 4 bases and at J to 6 bases, leaving 5 bases not matched to a gene. Germline-derived CDR1 and CDR2 are MNHEY and SVGAGI. CDR3 DNA: TGTGCCAGCAGTTCTCCGGACAGGGCCAATGAGCAGTTCTTC. This codes for CASSSPDRANEQFF.

The chain uses TRBV7-6 and TRBJ2-7, with D possibly being TRBD1 (5 bases). Trimming left V 1 base short and J 6 bases short, with 16 bases between. The CDR3 has 15 residues. Germline lookup yields CDR1 SGHVS and CDR2 FNYEAQ. CDR3 region: CASSLGTGASGEQYF. The DNA of the CDR3 is TGTGCCAGCAGCTTAGGTACAGGTGCTTCTGGCGAGCAGTACTTC.

V gene TRBV6-5 combines with J gene TRBJ2-3; 8 bases agree with TRBD1. Germline V lookup: CDR1 MNHEY, CDR2 SVGAGI. After removal of 6 bases from V and 6 bases from J, the junction contained 11 bases not matched to a gene. The CDR3 is 15 residues long. The CDR3 coding sequence is TGTGCCAGCAGCCGAGACAGGGGACGACGGGATACGCAGTATTTT. Its protein is CASSRDRGRRDTQYF.

This chain joins TRBV19 and TRBJ1-2; no clear D. Per germline, CDR1 LNHDA and CDR2 SQIVND (reference sequence). This CDR3 comprises 14 residues. Trimming pared 0 bases from V and 5 bases from J, leaving 10 bases between. The CDR3 bases are TGTGCCAGTAGTATAGACCCTAGACGGTATGGCTACACCTTC. As protein: CASSIDPRRYGYTF.

The J gene is TRBJ2-3, the V gene TRBV5-1, with unresolved D. Trimming pared 1 base from V and 2 bases from J, leaving 5 bases between. The germline V gene encodes CDR1 SGHRS and CDR2 YFSETQ. The CDR3 is 13 residues long. For the CDR3, the DNA is TGCGCCAGCAGCTTGAGTCCCACAGATACGCAGTATTTT. Protein product: CASSLSPTDTQYF.

The chain uses TRBV9 and TRBJ1-3; 7 bases fit TRBD1. The CDR3 is 16 residues long. The germline V gene has CDR1 SGDLS and CDR2 YYNGEE. With V trimmed by 4 bases and J by 4 bases, 11 bases remained unmatched. The CDR3 sequence: CASSTEPTGSGNTIYF. The CDR3 nucleotides read TGTGCCAGCAGCACCGAACCGACAGGGTCCGGAAACACCATATATTTT.

The genes are TRBV14 and TRBJ2-2; 12 bases agree with TRBD2. This CDR3 comprises 19 residues. The junction had 12 bases not matched to a gene; V was cut back by 2 bases and J by 5 bases. The germline V gene encodes CDR1 SGHDN and CDR2 FVKESK. The CDR3 nucleotides are TGTGCCAGCAGCCAATCAAAGGCTAGCGGGGGGGCCGAGACCGGGGAGCTGTTTTTT. Protein: CASSQSKASGGAETGELFF.

The chain combines TRBV5-1 with TRBJ2-7, with 7 bases lining up with TRBD1. Germline CDR1 and CDR2: SGHRS and YFSETQ. The CDR3 contains 15 residues. The ends lost 4 bases at V and 2 bases at J; junction bases unmatched: 9. The CDR3 DNA reads TGCGCCAGCAGCCCACAGACAGGGCCCACCTACGAGCAGTACTTC. Its translation: CASSPQTGPTYEQYF.

As concerns this clone: Within the sample, other DNA sequences also encode this same CDR3. The chain employs TRBV19 and TRBJ1-5; possibly TRBD1 for D (5 bases). Germline lookup yields CDR1 LNHDA and CDR2 SQIVND (reference sequence). V lost 1 base to trimming and J lost 5 bases, with 6 bases between them. This CDR3 is 13 amino acids long. CDR3 region: CASSIGGDQPQHF. The CDR3, as DNA: TGTGCCAGTAGTATAGGAGGGGATCAGCCCCAGCATTTT.

This chain connects TRBV28 to TRBJ1-2, with D possibly matching TRBD1 (5 bases). Germline lookup yields CDR1 MDHEN and CDR2 SYDVKM. V was clipped by 7 bases and J by 5 bases, with 17 bases between them. The CDR3 is made up of 14 amino acids. The CDR3 coding sequence is TGTGCCAGCACAGGGACCTCTCTCGGGTATGGCTACACCTTC. This codes for CASTGTSLGYGYTF.

The chain couples TRBV10-2 to TRBJ2-1, with 9 bases aligning to TRBD2. CDR3 length equals 13 residues. Germline V gene sequence: CDR1 WSHSY, CDR2 SAAADI. The trim removed 10 bases at V and 8 bases at J, leaving 9 bases unmatched. The CDR3 sequence is CATRELAGYEQFF. In DNA form, the CDR3 reads TGCGCCACCAGGGAACTAGCGGGCTATGAGCAGTTCTTC.